The 30 T cell receptor beta chains below all came from one sample that was sequenced in a study of cytomegalovirus exposure and HLA in healthy donors. In the PCR, 60 Vbeta and 13 Jbeta primers were used. The table came from immunoSEQ multiplex PCR; TCRdb's copy has only in-frame clones and leaves some out. The data hold around 50,000 clones, with about 80% observed a single time. Sequencing was carried out using PBMCs. The receptors were sampled from a middle-aged man in good health and CMV-seronegative.

The chain joins TRBV29-1 to TRBJ2-5, with D tentatively TRBD2 (5 bases). The CDR3 length is 14 residues. Germline CDR1 and CDR2: SQVTM and ANQGSEA. Trimming took 4 bases from V and 4 from J, leaving 16 bases between them. The CDR3 loop is CSVGASSSRETQYF. CDR3 sequence (DNA): TGCAGCGTTGGGGCTTCGTCTAGCAGAGAGACCCAGTACTTC.

This chain connects TRBV7-2 to TRBJ2-5; D may be TRBD2 (5 bases). V was clipped by 0 bases and J by 2 bases, with 10 bases between them. Germline values: CDR1 SGHTA, CDR2 FQGNSA. The CDR3 covers 15 residues. Here the CDR3 reads CASSLARAAQETQYF. The CDR3 coding sequence is TGTGCCAGCAGCTTAGCGCGGGCAGCTCAAGAGACCCAGTACTTC.

The CDR3 spells CAWSVLGRDQPQHF. The DNA for the CDR3 is TGTGCCTGGAGTGTACTAGGCAGAGATCAGCCCCAGCATTTT. The gene calls are TRBV30 and TRBJ1-5; D is uncertain. V dropped 0 bases and J dropped 5 bases, with 11 bases sitting between them. The CDR3 consists of 14 residues. Looked up from germline, CDR1 is GTSNPN and CDR2 is SVGIG (reference sequence).

Only one count was recorded for this clone. The chain joins TRBV19 to TRBJ1-6; tentative D call: TRBD1 (5 bases). Trimming cost V 3 bases and J 10 bases, with 10 bases left between them. The CDR3 has 13 amino acids. Germline assignment: CDR1 LNHDA and CDR2 SQIVND (reference sequence). The chain's CDR3 is CASSMFQGSPLHF. As DNA, the CDR3 is TGTGCCAGTAGTATGTTTCAGGGCTCACCCCTCCACTTT.

The chain recombines TRBV7-9 with TRBJ1-1; 9 bases are shared with TRBD1. Trimming removed 5 bases from V and 6 bases from J; junction bases left unmatched: 13. Germline assignment: CDR1 SEHNR and CDR2 FQNEAQ (reference sequence). This CDR3 is built from 16 residues. The CDR3 is CASSKGTGIRLAEAFF. CDR3 sequence (DNA): TGTGCCAGCAGCAAAGGGACAGGGATTAGACTAGCTGAAGCTTTCTTT. Supplemented by reference TRBV7-9 and TRBJ1-1, the full variable domain reads DTGVSQNPRHKITKRGQNVTFRCDPISEHNRLYWYRQTLGQGPEFLTYFQNEAQLEKSRLLSDRFSAERPKGSFSTLEIQRTEQGDSAMYLCASSKGTGIRLAEAFFGQGTRLTVV.

The J gene is TRBJ1-5, the V gene TRBV5-6, with D maybe TRBD1 (6 bases). CDR1 is SGHDT, CDR2 YYEEEE, per germline. V shed 1 base and J shed 5 bases, with 7 bases lying between them. The CDR3 sequence is 13 residues long. DNA for the CDR3: TGTGCCAGCAGCTTGTCAGGGGATCAGCCCCAGCATTTT. Protein sequence: CASSLSGDQPQHF. Together with reference TRBV5-6 and TRBJ1-5, the CDR3 gives the full variable domain: DAGVTQSPTHLIKTRGQQVTLRCSPKSGHDTVSWYQQALGQGPQFIFQYYEEEERQRGNFPDRFSGHQFPNYSSELNVNALLLGDSALYLCASSLSGDQPQHFGDGTRLSIL.

The chain combines TRBV28 with TRBJ2-3, with no clear D. The CDR3 totals 15 residues. CDR1 and CDR2 from the germline V gene are MDHEN and SYDVKM. Trimming pared 5 bases from V and 0 bases from J, leaving 12 bases between. The CDR3 here is CASSPGPHSTDTQYF. The CDR3 DNA reads TGTGCCAGCAGTCCTGGGCCCCACAGCACAGATACGCAGTATTTT.

The chain links TRBV19 to TRBJ1-1; D might be TRBD1 (6 bases). Germline V gene data show CDR1 as LNHDA and CDR2 as SQIVND (reference sequence). Trimming left V 4 bases short and J 1 base short, with 13 bases between. There are 15 residues in the CDR3. The CDR3 sequence: CASSTILQGNTEAFF. Here the CDR3 DNA reads TGTGCCAGTAGTACAATTCTACAGGGGAACACTGAAGCTTTCTTT.

The chain couples TRBV29-1 to TRBJ2-1, with 10 bases fitting TRBD1. Per germline, CDR1 SQVTM and CDR2 ANQGSEA. V gave up 4 bases and J gave up 9 bases; unmatched junction bases: 9. The CDR3 length is 14 residues. The CDR3 region is CSVGGDRGRGEQFF. The CDR3 DNA is TGCAGCGTTGGGGGGGACAGGGGAAGAGGTGAGCAGTTCTTC.

The CDR3 reads CASSEVDRATEAFF. The DNA of the CDR3 is TGTGCCAGCAGTGAAGTAGACAGGGCCACTGAAGCTTTCTTT. J is TRBJ1-1 and V is TRBV2; TRBD1 aligns across 7 bases. With V trimmed by 1 base and J by 4 bases, 3 bases remained unmatched. This CDR3 has 14 amino acids. In germline, CDR1 is SNHLY, CDR2 FYNNEI.

V gene TRBV28 combines with J gene TRBJ1-4; 10 bases line up with TRBD1. Germline V CDR1 and CDR2: MDHEN, SYDVKM. V gave up 6 bases and J gave up 4 bases; unmatched junction bases: 5. This CDR3 region has 15 residues. CDR3 sequence: CASRTGQGGNEKLFF. The CDR3 DNA reads as TGTGCCAGCAGAACAGGACAGGGGGGTAATGAAAAACTGTTTTTT.

The J gene is TRBJ2-3, the V gene TRBV19, with 15 bases that match TRBD2. J was trimmed by 1 base and V by 4 bases; bases with no gene match: 6. The CDR3 spans 18 residues. Germline CDR1 reads LNHDA; CDR2 reads SQIVND (reference sequence). Here the CDR3 reads CASSRRTSGGAGTDTQYF. The DNA of the CDR3 is TGTGCCAGTAGTAGAAGGACTAGCGGGGGGGCCGGCACAGATACGCAGTATTTT.

J is TRBJ1-6 and V is TRBV5-6, with TRBD1 identical over 9 bases. The CDR3 consists of 14 residues. Germline trimming cut 7 bases from V and 8 bases from J; bases unmatched to any gene: 7. Germline V gives CDR1 SGHDT, CDR2 YYEEEE. The CDR3 region has the DNA TGTGCCAGCCGTCCGGGACAGGGTTATTCACCCCTCCACTTT. Its protein is CASRPGQGYSPLHF.

The genes are TRBV19 and TRBJ2-3; TRBD1 matches 10 bases. CDR1 LNHDA and CDR2 SQIVND come from the germline V gene (reference sequence). V lost 7 bases, J lost 4 bases, and 5 bases stayed unmatched. The CDR3 totals 14 residues. CDR3 protein: CASKTGTGADTQYF. As DNA, the CDR3 is TGTGCCAGTAAAACCGGGACAGGGGCAGATACGCAGTATTTT.

In nucleotides, the CDR3 is TGTGCCAGCAGCTTATGGGACAGGGAGTCCTACGAGCAGTACTTC. Residues: CASSLWDRESYEQYF. The gene calls are TRBV5-6 and TRBJ2-5, with TRBD1 matching over 9 bases. The assigned J gene may be wrong: the sequence end matches TRBJ2-7 better. The CDR3 loop spans 15 amino acids. Germline lookup yields CDR1 SGHDT and CDR2 YYEEEE.

The CDR3 DNA reads TGCAGCGTCCTCCGGGGATCTAGCACAGATACGCAGTATTTT. Translation: CSVLRGSSTDTQYF. The V and J genes are TRBV29-1 and TRBJ2-3; TRBD2 might be the D (5 bases). V lost 6 bases and J lost 0, with 13 bases in between. Germline values: CDR1 SQVTM, CDR2 ANQGSEA. This CDR3 contains 14 residues.

The J gene is TRBJ1-6, the V gene TRBV27; D may be TRBD1 (6 bases). This CDR3 spans 13 amino acids. V lost 5 bases and J 7 bases, leaving 9 bases between the germline ends. Looked up from germline, CDR1 is MNHEY and CDR2 is SMNVEV (reference sequence). Here the CDR3 reads CASSVDRNSPLHF. CDR3 in DNA: TGTGCCAGCAGTGTGGACAGAAATTCACCCCTCCACTTT.

This clone was seen a single time. The chain employs TRBV7-2 and TRBJ1-1, with 11 bases that match TRBD1. V shed 5 bases, J shed 4 bases, and the junction held 9 bases outside the gene matches. CDR1 is SGHTA and CDR2 is FQGNSA in the germline V gene. The CDR3 has 16 amino acids. CDR3 sequence: CASSLTGTGGRTEAFF. Written as DNA, the CDR3 is TGTGCCAGCAGCCTGACCGGGACAGGGGGGCGCACTGAAGCTTTCTTT.

The chain is built from TRBV12-2 and TRBJ2-1; TRBD1, as called in the table, went unchecked against the DNA. TRBV12-2 is a listed pseudogene. The CDR3 is made up of 16 amino acids. The chain's CDR3 is CASRHHRDGPYNEQFF. The DNA for the CDR3 is TGTGCAAGTCGCCACCACAGGGATGGCCCCTACAATGAGCAGTTCTTC.

DNA for the CDR3: TGTGCCAGCAGCAGACAGGGAGGAATAAGTGGCTACACCTTC. Its protein product is CASSRQGGISGYTF. The rearrangement links TRBV6-5 to TRBJ1-2, with 7 bases aligning to TRBD1. Germline V gene sequence: CDR1 MNHEY, CDR2 SVGAGI. V shed 6 bases, J shed 7 bases, and the junction held 11 bases outside the gene matches. CDR3 length: 14 residues.

CDR3 nucleotide sequence: TGTGCCAGCAGTCTAAACCGGGACAGCCTTTATGGCTACACCTTC. Translating it yields CASSLNRDSLYGYTF. The J gene is TRBJ1-2, the V gene TRBV27; 7 bases match TRBD1. Germline trimming cut 5 bases from V and 5 bases from J; bases unmatched to any gene: 11. Germline CDR1 reads MNHEY; CDR2 reads SMNVEV (reference sequence). This CDR3 has 15 amino acids.

The J gene is TRBJ1-1, the V gene TRBV30; D gene unclear. From germline, CDR1 is GTSNPN and CDR2 SVGIG (reference sequence). V was shortened by 5 bases and J by 1 base, with 8 bases between the two germline ends. This CDR3 is built from 12 residues. CDR3 in amino acids: CAWGTQNTEAFF. CDR3 bases: TGTGCCTGGGGTACACAGAACACTGAAGCTTTCTTT.

The genes are TRBV11-1 and TRBJ2-6; a weak D match, TRBD2 (5 bases). Germline V gene sequence: CDR1 SGHAT, CDR2 FQDESV (reference sequence). This CDR3 has 17 amino acids. V dropped 1 base and J dropped 0 bases, with 10 bases sitting between them. CDR3 residues: CASSLGGPHSGANVLTF. Written as DNA, the CDR3 is TGTGCCAGCAGCTTAGGAGGGCCGCACTCTGGGGCCAACGTCCTGACTTTC.

A remark on this clone: One end of the junction does not line up with germline, which may come from a read error. The CDR3 sequence is CSSSTENTEAFF. DNA for the CDR3: TGTTCCAGCAGCACAGAGAACACTGAAGCTTTCTTT. The chain combines TRBV7-9 with TRBJ1-1; D is unresolved. Germline CDR1 SEHNR, CDR2 FQNEAQ (reference sequence). CDR3 size: 12 residues.

The CDR3 reads CASSIGGNTEAFF. In DNA form, the CDR3 reads TGTGCCAGTAGTATCGGGGGAAATACTGAAGCTTTCTTT. V and J are TRBV19 and TRBJ1-1, with D maybe TRBD1 (5 bases). Trimming shortened V by 3 bases and J by 5 bases, and 10 bases separated the two germline ends. CDR3 size: 13 residues. Per the germline V gene, CDR1 is LNHDA and CDR2 is SQIVND (reference sequence).

This clone was detected only once. The chain joins TRBV5-6 to TRBJ1-2, with TRBD1 matching over 8 bases. The trim removed 4 bases at V and 8 bases at J, leaving 7 bases unmatched. The CDR3 spans 13 residues. In germline, CDR1 is SGHDT, CDR2 YYEEEE. CDR3 in amino acids: CASSRDRRYGYTF. For the CDR3, the DNA is TGTGCCAGCAGCAGGGACAGGAGGTACGGCTACACCTTC.

To note about this clone: A read error is likely, as this CDR3 ends without the conserved phenylalanine or tryptophan. The DNA is omitted, as the CDR3 cannot be located on it reliably, and the CDR3 follows TCRdb's listing. The gene calls are TRBV5-3 and TRBJ1-2. TRBV5-3 is sorted into the ORF group, with uncertain function. The CDR3 sequence runs 11 residues, both termini included. CDR3 in amino acids: CARSFAGGGAI.

The chain is built from TRBV19 and TRBJ1-6; 8 nucleotides match TRBD1. There are 16 residues in the CDR3. CDR1 and CDR2 (germline): LNHDA, SQIVND (reference sequence). The V gene end was trimmed by 2 bases and the J gene end by 9 bases; junction bases not matched to a gene: 9. The chain's CDR3 is CASSILGTGLFSPLHF. Written as DNA, the CDR3 is TGTGCCAGTAGTATACTCGGGACAGGTCTTTTTTCACCCCTCCACTTT.

This chain connects TRBV28 to TRBJ2-3, with D maybe TRBD1 (6 bases). V dropped 8 bases and J dropped 0 bases, with 15 bases sitting between them. The CDR3 has 15 residues. Per the germline V gene, CDR1 is MDHEN and CDR2 is SYDVKM. The CDR3 DNA reads as TGTGCCAGCGGAAGGGCAGGGGAAAGCACAGATACGCAGTATTTT. Translated: CASGRAGESTDTQYF.

This sequence joins TRBV16 and TRBJ1-1, with 7 bases matching TRBD1. Trimming at V came to 0 bases and at J to 6 bases, leaving 16 bases not matched to a gene. CDR1 is KGHSY and CDR2 is FQNENV in the germline V gene. The CDR3 covers 18 residues. CDR3 sequence reads: CASSQSGIWGQNVSEAFF. DNA for the CDR3: TGTGCCAGCAGCCAATCGGGGATTTGGGGACAGAATGTTTCTGAAGCTTTCTTT.